The 21 T cell receptor beta chains given below trace back to one sample, sequenced in a study of T cells after yellow fever vaccination. TCRdb recomputed calls from the 5' RACE reads with MiXCR, one row per CDR3 protein. Altogether approximately 150,000 distinct CDR3 sequences are present, approximately 9.9% being singletons, with the ten largest covering roughly 33%. The sample here was CD8+ T cells sorted from PBMCs, taken 45 days after the yellow fever booster vaccination. The receptors here all came from a man aged 18 to 29 who received the YFV17D yellow fever vaccine.

This clonotype turned up a few times. The J gene is TRBJ2-5, the V gene TRBV4-1; 7 positions agree with TRBD1. V trimming: 5 bases; J trimming: 4 bases; junction bases outside the gene matches: 16. This CDR3 is built from 17 residues. From germline, CDR1 is MGHRA and CDR2 YSYEKL. CDR3 nucleotides: TGCGCCAGCAGCGTCCGGGACAGCCATGGCCCAGGAGAGACCCAGTACTTC. This translates into CASSVRDSHGPGETQYF.

This clonotype was recorded many times. V is TRBV5-1 and J is TRBJ2-1; D unclear. CDR3 length equals 12 residues. Trimming took off 4 bases at V and 3 bases at J, with 5 bases between the two ends. Germline V CDR1 and CDR2: SGHRS, YFSETQ. The CDR3 bases are TGCGCCAGCAGCCCAGTCTACAATGAGCAGTTCTTC. Translated, it gives CASSPVYNEQFF.

A few counts support this clonotype. DNA of the CDR3: TGTGCCAGCAGTCCCGGACAGGGTGAGGACACCGGGGAGCTGTTTTTT. Its protein product is CASSPGQGEDTGELFF. The chain couples TRBV12-3 or TRBV12-4 to TRBJ2-2; 8 bases line up with TRBD1. This CDR3 contains 16 residues. The V and J ends lost 5 bases and 3 bases, in that order; junction bases with no gene match: 8.

V and J are TRBV7-2 and TRBJ2-3, with a weak D call TRBD2 (6 bases). Trimming shortened V by 5 bases and J by 4 bases, and 16 bases separated the two germline ends. CDR1 SGHTA and CDR2 FQGNSA come from the germline V gene. The CDR3 totals 15 residues. In nucleotides, the CDR3 is TGTGCCAGCAGCCCGGGACCGGGGGTATCAGATACGCAGTATTTT. Its translation is CASSPGPGVSDTQYF.

Only a few counts were recorded for this clonotype. This rearrangement joins TRBV29-1 to TRBJ2-5; D tentatively reads TRBD1 or TRBD2 (5 bases each). V lost 2 bases and J 5 bases, leaving 9 bases between the germline ends. This CDR3 is built from 12 residues. Germline CDR1 reads SQVTM; CDR2 reads ANQGSEA. The CDR3 spells CSVESGTETQYF. Here the CDR3 DNA reads TGCAGCGTTGAATCAGGGACGGAGACCCAGTACTTC. The variable domain in full, with the rest retrieved from reference TRBV29-1 and TRBJ2-5, is SAVISQKPSRDICQRGTSLTIQCQVDSQVTMMFWYRQQPGQSLTLIATANQGSEATYESGFVIDKFPISRPNLTFSTLTVSNMSPEDSSIYLCSVESGTETQYFGPGTRLLVL.

The chain is built from TRBV9 and TRBJ1-6; possibly TRBD1 for D (5 bases). In germline, CDR1 is SGDLS, CDR2 YYNGEE. Trimming stripped 3 bases from V and 7 bases from J, with 11 bases between. The CDR3 loop spans 14 amino acids. The CDR3: CASSGGGENSPLHF. The CDR3 DNA reads TGTGCCAGCAGCGGTGGGGGAGAAAATTCACCCCTCCACTTT.

The sample holds a few counts of this clonotype. This chain connects TRBV20-1 to TRBJ2-1, with D uncertain. Germline V gives CDR1 DFQATT, CDR2 SNEGSKA (reference sequence). The CDR3 has 15 residues. V lost 1 base and J lost 0, with 10 bases in between. The CDR3 DNA follows: TGCAGTGCTAGAGGTTCTATCCACTCCTACAATGAGCAGTTCTTC. The encoded protein is CSARGSIHSYNEQFF.

This rearrangement joins TRBV25-1 to TRBJ2-1, with 10 bases identical to TRBD1. Losses at the gene ends were 5 bases for V and 3 bases for J; bases not matched to a gene: 7. Germline V gives CDR1 MGHDK, CDR2 SYGVNS. The CDR3 has 16 residues. The CDR3 reads CASSTPDRGFYNEQFF. The CDR3 nucleotides are TGTGCCAGCAGTACCCCGGACAGGGGGTTCTACAATGAGCAGTTCTTC.

The gene calls are TRBV5-6 and TRBJ1-1; 8 nucleotides align to TRBD1. Germline V lookup: CDR1 SGHDT, CDR2 YYEEEE. The length of the CDR3 is 14 residues. Trimming took 2 bases from V and 5 from J; bases not matched to a gene: 5. CDR3 region: CASSFGQGYTEAFF. CDR3 DNA: TGTGCCAGCAGCTTCGGACAGGGCTATACTGAAGCTTTCTTT.

This clonotype was detected a few times. This chain joins TRBV14 and TRBJ1-6; perhaps TRBD1 as D (6 bases). In germline, CDR1 is SGHDN, CDR2 FVKESK. The V and J ends lost 7 bases and 6 bases respectively, with 16 bases between them. This CDR3 contains 15 residues. The CDR3 reads CASKERGESNSPLHF. Written as DNA, the CDR3 is TGTGCCAGCAAGGAAAGGGGGGAGAGTAATTCACCCCTCCACTTT.

This clonotype was observed a handful of times. As DNA, the CDR3 is TGTGCCAGCAGTCAAGACAGGGCGGCTAATGAAAAACTGTTTTTT. Translation gives CASSQDRAANEKLFF. The chain joins TRBV12-3 or TRBV12-4 to TRBJ1-4, with TRBD1 matching 7 bases. The CDR3 consists of 15 residues. The J segment lost 3 bases and the V segment lost 5 bases, leaving 6 bases of the junction unmatched.

V is TRBV12-3 or TRBV12-4 and J is TRBJ1-1; D gene ambiguous. The CDR3 runs to 12 residues. The ends were cut back, 6 bases at V and 1 base at J, with 6 bases in the middle. CDR3 coding DNA: TGTGCCAGCAGATGGGGGAACACTGAAGCTTTCTTT. Translating it yields CASRWGNTEAFF.

The chain carries TRBV5-1 and TRBJ1-1; no firm D call. The CDR3 totals 15 residues. Trimming cost V 4 bases and J 5 bases, with 18 bases left between them. CDR1 is SGHRS, CDR2 YFSETQ, per germline. The CDR3 region is CASSPERPVGTEAFF. The CDR3 DNA reads TGCGCCAGCAGCCCGGAGAGACCGGTGGGGACTGAAGCTTTCTTT.

The chain carries TRBV19 and TRBJ2-5; 7 bases align to TRBD1. Trimming took 4 bases from V and 5 from J; bases not matched to a gene: 13. This CDR3 comprises 16 residues. In germline, CDR1 is LNHDA, CDR2 SQIVND (reference sequence). The CDR3 nucleotides read TGTGCCAGTAGTACTCGCCAGACAGGGATCTACGAGACCCAGTACTTC. This gives the protein CASSTRQTGIYETQYF.

This rearrangement joins TRBV12-3 or TRBV12-4 to TRBJ1-1, with D unclear. The CDR3 covers 14 residues. Trimming shortened V by 7 bases and J by 3 bases, and 15 bases separated the two germline ends. CDR3 in amino acids: CASTPGEGYTEAFF. The CDR3 bases are TGTGCCAGCACTCCCGGTGAAGGATACACTGAAGCTTTCTTT.

This clonotype was counted between two and nine times. CDR3 region: CASSVVTQGANEQFF. The DNA of the CDR3 is TGTGCCAGCAGCGTAGTAACCCAGGGGGCGAATGAGCAGTTCTTC. The chain has TRBV9 and TRBJ2-1, with 8 bases that match TRBD1. This CDR3 is built from 15 residues. Trimming at V came to 0 bases and at J to 7 bases, leaving 6 bases not matched to a gene. Germline loops: CDR1 SGDLS, CDR2 YYNGEE.

This clonotype appeared a few times. The chain recombines TRBV6-5 with TRBJ2-7; perhaps TRBD1 as D (6 bases). This CDR3 is built from 14 residues. V lost 0 bases to trimming and J lost 4 bases, with 10 bases between them. Germline V gives CDR1 MNHEY, CDR2 SVGAGI. CDR3 sequence: CASSYSARGYEQYF. The CDR3 nucleotides are TGTGCCAGCAGTTACTCAGCCAGGGGTTACGAGCAGTACTTC.

The genes are TRBV7-9 and TRBJ2-1; TRBD2 agrees at 7 bases. V lost 1 base and J lost 7; bases outside the gene matches: 7. The germline gives CDR1 SEHNR, CDR2 FQNEAQ (reference sequence). The CDR3 spans 15 residues. The CDR3 here is CASSLVRLADNEQFF. CDR3 sequence (DNA): TGTGCCAGCAGCTTAGTACGGCTAGCGGATAATGAGCAGTTCTTC.

In its sample, this clonotype was seen a few times. The chain links TRBV4-3 to TRBJ2-1, with 8 positions matching TRBD2. CDR3 length equals 16 residues. The germline CDR1 and CDR2 sequences are LGHNA and YSLEER. V shed 2 bases and J 4 bases; nucleotides not matched to a gene: 7. The CDR3 reads CASSQTIAGRYNEQFF. In DNA form, the CDR3 reads TGCGCCAGCAGCCAAACCATAGCGGGGCGGTACAATGAGCAGTTCTTC.

The chain is built from TRBV5-1 and TRBJ2-1; D gene unclear. V was trimmed by 0 bases and J by 10 bases, leaving 11 bases between them. Looked up from germline, CDR1 is SGHRS and CDR2 is YFSETQ. The CDR3 contains 13 residues. CDR3 in DNA: TGCGCCAGCAGCTTGGGGTTGAGCTTAGAGCAGTTCTTC. As protein: CASSLGLSLEQFF. The variable domain in full, with the rest retrieved from reference TRBV5-1 and TRBJ2-1, is KAGVTQTPRYLIKTRGQQVTLSCSPISGHRSVSWYQQTPGQGLQFLFEYFSETQRNKGNFPGRFSGRQFSNSRSEMNVSTLELGDSALYLCASSLGLSLEQFFGPGTRLTVL.

This clonotype has more than one count but fewer than ten. The chain recombines TRBV18 with TRBJ2-6; a weak D match, TRBD1 (6 bases). CDR3 length: 17 amino acids. CDR1 is KGHSH and CDR2 is LQKENI in the germline V gene. V lost 6 bases and J 5 bases, leaving 20 bases between the germline ends. CDR3 sequence: CASSHRDAKSRANVLTF. CDR3 DNA: TGTGCCAGCTCGCACAGGGACGCAAAGTCAAGGGCCAACGTCCTGACTTTC.